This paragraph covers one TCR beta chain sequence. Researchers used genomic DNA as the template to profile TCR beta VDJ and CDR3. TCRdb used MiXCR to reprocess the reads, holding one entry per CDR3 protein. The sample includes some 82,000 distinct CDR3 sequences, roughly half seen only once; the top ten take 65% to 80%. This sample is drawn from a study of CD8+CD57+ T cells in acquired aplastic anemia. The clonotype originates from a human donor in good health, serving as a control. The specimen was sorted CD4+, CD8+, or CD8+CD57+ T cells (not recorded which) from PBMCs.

Here the CDR3 reads CASSLDRGGEKLFF. For the CDR3, the DNA is TGTGCCAGCAGTCTAGACAGGGGCGGGGAAAAACTGTTTTTT. This sequence joins TRBV25-1 and TRBJ1-4; the match to TRBD1 covers 8 bases. V gave up 5 bases and J gave up 8 bases; unmatched junction bases: 7. CDR3 length: 14 residues. Germline V gene sequence: CDR1 MGHDK, CDR2 SYGVNS.